The rows below give T cell receptor beta chains drawn from one sample of a study of blood T cell repertoires in COVID-19. Sequenced by immunoSEQ multiplex PCR; TCRdb stores in-frame clones only, minus some. The sample comprises roughly 87,000 clones, more than 75% of which are singletons, and about 5.1% rests with the top ten. The sample taken for sequencing was peripheral blood. Source of these receptors: a man aged 40-55 years with acute or convalescent COVID-19. Both conserved end residues are part of each CDR3. The D gene is left open where the match is weak. Some rows have no size entry. The others give once, few or many, or a class for an expanded clone.

CDR3aa	CDR3nt	d_gene	j_gene	abundance	v_gene
CASSLVASSGSTYNEQFF	TGTGCCAGCAGCTTAGTGGCCTCTAGCGGGAGTACTTACAATGAGCAGTTCTTC	TRBD2	TRBJ2-1	NA	TRBV7-9
CASSPPGGTSSGANVLTF	TGTGCCAGCTCACCGCCAGGGGGTACCAGCTCTGGGGCCAACGTCCTGACTTTC	TRBD1	TRBJ2-6	once	TRBV18
CASSIYDTNEKLFF	TGTGCCAGTAGTATCTATGATACTAATGAAAAACTGTTTTTT	NA	TRBJ1-4	NA	TRBV19
CASSYPPRGSISYEQYF	TGTGCCAGCAGCTACCCACCTCGAGGGTCGATCAGCTACGAGCAGTACTTC	NA	TRBJ2-7	NA	TRBV7-8
CASSPQQVYGNTIYF	TGCGCCAGCAGCCCCCAACAGGTTTATGGAAACACCATATATTTT	NA	TRBJ1-3	NA	TRBV4-1
CASRWDSEVGEQYF	TGTGCCAGCAGATGGGACAGTGAGGTGGGCGAGCAGTACTTC	TRBD1	TRBJ2-7	NA	TRBV6-5
CASSVESGETQYF	TGTGCCAGCAGCGTAGAATCAGGGGAGACCCAGTACTTC	NA	TRBJ2-5	NA	TRBV9
CASKQGATDGYTF	TGTGCCAGTAAACAGGGGGCGACCGATGGCTACACCTTC	TRBD1	TRBJ1-2	NA	TRBV6-5
CASSYSSGEAFF	TGTGCCAGCAGTTACTCATCAGGGGAAGCTTTCTTT	NA	TRBJ1-1	NA	TRBV6-6
CASSLDGETQYF	TGTGCCAGCAGCCTTGACGGGGAAACCCAGTACTTC	NA	TRBJ2-5	NA	TRBV12-3/TRBV12-4
CASTRQGISHGYTF	TGTGCCAGCACCAGACAGGGTATATCCCATGGCTACACCTTC	TRBD1	TRBJ1-2	NA	TRBV7-9
CATSDVGLANNEQFF	TGTGCCACCAGTGACGTAGGGCTAGCAAACAATGAGCAGTTCTTC	NA	TRBJ2-1	NA	TRBV24-1
CASSEVKQGGYGYTF	TGTGCCAGCAGTGAAGTGAAACAGGGGGGGTATGGCTACACCTTC	TRBD1	TRBJ1-2	few	TRBV6-1
CASSIQVSYEQYF	TGTGCCAGTAGTATACAGGTATCCTACGAGCAGTACTTC	NA	TRBJ2-7	NA	TRBV19
CAISEGGDRYQPQHF	TGTGCCATCAGCGAAGGCGGTGACAGATACCAGCCCCAGCATTTT	NA	TRBJ1-5	NA	TRBV10-3
CSVERAGLTRNSYEQYF	TGCAGCGTTGAACGGGCAGGGTTAACCCGAAACTCCTACGAGCAGTACTTC	NA	TRBJ2-7	NA	TRBV29-1
CSATTGSGYTF	TGCAGTGCTACAACAGGCTCTGGCTACACCTTC	NA	TRBJ1-2	NA	TRBV20-1
CASRGGAGEKLFF	TGTGCCAGCAGGGGGGGGGCCGGTGAAAAACTGTTTTTT	NA	TRBJ1-4	NA	TRBV12-3/TRBV12-4
CASGLAASYEQYF	TGTGCCAGCGGTTTAGCGGCCAGCTACGAGCAGTACTTC	NA	TRBJ2-7	NA	TRBV12-3/TRBV12-4
CASSFGDTYGYTF	TGTGCCAGCAGCTTCGGGGACACCTATGGCTACACCTTC	NA	TRBJ1-2	NA	TRBV5-5
CATSRVQGATDTQYF	TGTGCCACCAGCAGAGTGCAGGGGGCCACAGATACGCAGTATTTT	TRBD1	TRBJ2-3	NA	TRBV15
CASSFSGGQGASGELFF	TGCGCCAGCAGCTTTTCAGGGGGACAGGGGGCGTCCGGGGAGCTGTTTTTT	TRBD1	TRBJ2-2	NA	TRBV5-1
CASSLELINQPQHF	TGCGCCAGCAGCTTGGAGCTCATCAATCAGCCCCAGCATTTT	NA	TRBJ1-5	once	TRBV5-1
CASSLGTALEQYF	TGTGCCAGCAGTTTAGGGACAGCCCTCGAGCAGTACTTC	NA	TRBJ2-7	once	TRBV12-3/TRBV12-4
CASGQGRNEQFF	TGTGCCAGCGGACAGGGAAGGAATGAGCAGTTCTTC	TRBD1	TRBJ2-1	NA	TRBV2
CASSVQGAYNEQFF	TGCGCCAGCAGCGTACAGGGGGCGTACAATGAGCAGTTCTTC	TRBD1	TRBJ2-1	NA	TRBV5-1
CASRLVPRQKREYNSPLHF	TGTGCAAGTCGCTTAGTCCCCCGACAGAAGCGTGAGTATAATTCACCCCTCCACTTT	NA	TRBJ1-6	NA	TRBV12-2
CASSLVGGTTHEQYF	TGTGCCAGCAGCTTAGTTGGAGGGACCACCCACGAGCAGTACTTC	NA	TRBJ2-7	NA	TRBV11-2